This T cell receptor (beta chain) was identified in a study of shared clonotypes between healthy human individuals. TCRdb's copy holds only in-frame clones and misses some; the assay was immunoSEQ multiplex PCR. In the table there are 1.4 million or so clones, approximately 98.5% of which are singletons. The sequence was collected from a man aged 25 to 40 in good health. Sequenced sample: naive CD4+ T cells sorted from blood. Subset defined: CD45RA+ positively selected.

The CDR3 bases are TGCAGCGGGTCCTCGGCTGGAAACACCATATATTTT. This translates into CSGSSAGNTIYF. The chain employs TRBV29-1 and TRBJ1-3; no definite D call. The V gene lost 7 bases and the J gene lost 2 bases, with 9 bases spanning the gap. The CDR3 totals 12 residues. Germline values: CDR1 SQVTM, CDR2 ANQGSEA.